This T cell receptor beta chain was recovered during a study of blood T cells in healthy people across ages (dated by TCRdb to 2014 to 2015). Regarding the study in general: In model experiments, template switching captured roughly one uniquely barcoded TCR beta cDNA molecule for every two T cells. Two additional independent replicas of 1 million unique cDNA reads from the same blood draw were analyzed for two donors (one aged 18 to 30 and one aged 80 or older). The study measured age-related changes in TCR beta repertoire diversity using deep sequencing normalized with unique cDNA molecular identifiers. Donors of different ages were randomly distributed across sequencing lanes to avoid experimental bias. Four age groups were formed from the donors: young (average roughly 15 years), middle-aged (around 39), aged (approximately 60) and long-lived (approximately 78). Study-wide findings and limitations: Observed TCR beta diversity per million T cells fell roughly linearly with age, and a significant reduction was already apparent by age approximately 40. Estimates of total diversity based on one million sequenced T cells were considered lower bounds and underestimates. Since profiling was done on bulk unsorted PBMCs, naive and antigen-experienced compartments could not be conclusively compared. There was a strong correlation between observed TCR beta diversity and the percentage of naive T cells measured by flow cytometry. Because donor CMV infection status was unknown, age-related changes in expanded clonotypes were potentially confounded. Compared with the aged group, the long-lived group had more naive CD4+ T cells, fewer expanded clones and increased TCR diversity, a pattern suggesting age selection.

This clonotype was observed a handful of times. Its antigen is not yet known. No clone much larger than this one lies a single base away; base qualities are absent. The CDR3 runs 17 amino acids, cysteine and phenylalanine included. Solely the CDR3 DNA is kept, with 51 bases framed from the first base. Here V drops 3 bases and J drops 2 bases, and the junction holds 6 bases not matched to any gene. For CDR1 and CDR2, the germline V gene (reference sequence) lists DFQATT and SNEGSKA. The library was generated by 5' RACE. TCRdb records Illumina HiSeq 2500 as the sequencer. The second PCR ran for roughly 7 to 11 cycles and used a J-beta primer mix along with a sample-barcoded 5' primer. Each TCR beta cDNA molecule received a unique molecular identifier from a template-switch 5' adaptor carrying 12 random nucleotides. At least 2.5 million CDR3-containing paired-end reads were obtained from each sample. The Mint cDNA synthesis kit, primed by a TRBC-specific oligonucleotide, was used to synthesize first-strand cDNA from all RNA. Following uracil-DNA glycosylase treatment, all cDNA underwent a first 18-cycle PCR with the universal primers M1SS and BC2_uni_R. Under the source paper's analysis protocol: Each sample was normalized by randomly selecting 1 million high-quality reads, each carrying a distinct molecular identifier. Reads with shared molecular identifiers were discarded instead of being binned into consensus sequences. MiTCR, set to a Q25 quality threshold and the strictest error-elimination algorithm, was used for CDR3 identification, clonotype clustering and error correction. A nonparametric unseen species model with Euler transformation was used to estimate lower-bound total TCR beta diversity. Clones were called with MiXCR by TCRdb after fastp trimmed the public reads at Q25, and only in-frame beta chains were retained. Records with the same CDR3 protein are collapsed into one entry carrying the most frequent genes and DNA. The V and J calls follow TCRdb's processing rather than the paper's. The sample yields 1.2 million to 1.5 million distinct CDR3 sequences; around 42% were counted once. The ten largest clones add up to roughly 7.9% of the sample.

Donors were about 36 systemically healthy Caucasian individuals from Russia aged 6 to 90 years. Each donor gave 8 to 10 milliliters of peripheral blood, collected into EDTA-treated Vacutainer tubes. Ficoll-Paque density-gradient centrifugation was used to isolate PBMCs, with at least 6 million obtained per sample. Total RNA, at least 6 micrograms per sample, was extracted from PBMCs with Trizol reagent. For every donor, flow cytometry on a PBMC aliquot measured the percentage of naive CD45RAhigh/CD27high T cells. This sequence uses TRBV20-1 and TRBJ2-3, with 15 middle bases fitting TRBD2. The receptor comes from a woman between 18 and 30 years old in good health. Sequenced: blood. The sequence in DNA is TGCAGTGCTAGCCCTGGGACTAGCGGGAGGTTCACAGATACGCAGTATTTT. This is translated as CSASPGTSGRFTDTQYF.